The rows below give T cell receptor beta chains drawn from one sample of a study of shared clonotypes between healthy human individuals. Profiling relied on immunoSEQ multiplex PCR, and the TCRdb table lists in-frame clones only, not all of them. This sample yields 400,000 to 500,000 clones, of which 79% are seen a single time; over 9.5% belongs to the top ten. Input material: PBMCs. The receptors shown here come from a woman aged 40 to 49 in good health. Some clones in this sample may be carry-over from other donors' samples. CDR3s include the opening cysteine and the closing phenylalanine or tryptophan. The order of the fields is D gene, clone size, V gene, J gene, CDR3 protein, CDR3 DNA. D genes are given only for firm matches. The size field is filled for only some rows; it gives once, few, many or a size class.

.	.	TRBV7-2	TRBJ2-7	CASSLDGTTHHEQYF	TGTGCCAGCAGCTTGGACGGTACAACACACCACGAGCAGTACTTC
.	.	TRBV5-1	TRBJ2-1	CASSLQAGYGYNEQFF	TGCGCCAGCAGCTTGCAGGCGGGGTACGGATACAATGAGCAGTTCTTC
.	.	TRBV7-2	TRBJ2-2	CASSLSYQTGELFF	TGTGCCAGCAGCCTCTCATACCAAACCGGGGAGCTGTTTTTT
TRBD1	.	TRBV29-1	TRBJ2-7	CSVNGQGAYEQYF	TGCAGCGTGAACGGACAGGGGGCTTACGAGCAGTACTTC
TRBD2	.	TRBV7-3	TRBJ2-1	CASSLTLAGGGEQFF	TGTGCCAGCAGCTTAACACTAGCGGGAGGTGGTGAGCAGTTCTTC
.	once	TRBV28	TRBJ2-5	CATSPASAQETQYF	TGTGCCACTTCGCCGGCCTCGGCCCAAGAGACCCAGTACTTC
.	.	TRBV18	TRBJ2-1	CASSPPSSGSSYNEQFF	TGTGCCAGCTCACCACCAAGTAGCGGATCCTCCTACAATGAGCAGTTCTTC
TRBD1	.	TRBV5-4	TRBJ2-2	CASSLGQGGYTGELFF	TGTGCCAGCAGCTTGGGACAGGGGGGTTACACCGGGGAGCTGTTTTTT
.	few	TRBV4-2	TRBJ1-3	CASSPSGIGNTIYF	TGTGCCAGCAGTCCGTCAGGGATTGGAAACACCATATATTTT
.	.	TRBV6-6	TRBJ1-1	CASSPGAGTEAFF	TGTGCCAGCTCCCCGGGGGCCGGCACTGAAGCTTTCTTT
.	.	TRBV5-1	TRBJ2-3	CASSFGSGASTDTQYF	TGCGCCAGCAGCTTCGGTAGCGGAGCCAGCACAGATACGCAGTATTTT
.	.	TRBV20-1	TRBJ1-4	CSANQNGKLFF	TGCAGTGCTAATCAAAACGGAAAACTGTTTTTT
TRBD1	once	TRBV27	TRBJ2-1	CASSRNRGHEQFF	TGTGCCAGCAGTAGAAACAGGGGGCATGAGCAGTTCTTC
.	.	TRBV25-1	TRBJ1-4	CASSLTDSSNEKLFF	TGTGCCAGCAGTTTAACGGACAGTAGTAATGAAAAACTGTTTTTT
TRBD2	.	TRBV5-1	TRBJ2-2	CASSLVAGDGTGELFF	TGCGCCAGCAGCTTGGTAGCGGGAGATGGTACCGGGGAGCTGTTTTTT
.	.	TRBV18	TRBJ2-2	CASSLNRLDTGELFF	TGTGCCAGCTCCCTAAATAGACTGGACACCGGGGAGCTGTTTTTT
.	few	TRBV5-4	TRBJ2-3	CASSYTGRAGDTQYF	TGTGCCAGCAGCTACACGGGCAGGGCGGGAGATACGCAGTATTTT
.	.	TRBV12-1	TRBJ2-7	CASSPMGTSGYEQYF	TGTGCCAGCAGCCCCATGGGTACTAGCGGCTACGAGCAGTACTTC
.	.	TRBV19	TRBJ2-5	CASSNAAGIQYF	TGTGCCAGTAGTAATGCAGCTGGGATCCAGTACTTC
.	.	TRBV6-1	TRBJ1-5	CASSDPRREQPQHF	TGTGCCAGCAGCGACCCCCGAAGGGAACAGCCCCAGCATTTT
.	.	TRBV2	TRBJ2-1	CASRNYNEQFF	TGTGCCAGCAGAAATTACAATGAGCAGTTCTTC
.	few	TRBV5-6	TRBJ2-3	CASSLGRISTDTQYF	TGTGCCAGCAGCTTGGGGCGGATAAGCACAGATACGCAGTATTTT
.	.	TRBV30	TRBJ1-2	CAWREDGNYGYTF	TGTGCCTGGAGGGAGGACGGGAACTATGGCTACACCTTC
.	.	TRBV28	TRBJ2-5	CASSLTRAQETQYF	TGTGCCAGCAGTTTAACCCGAGCGCAAGAGACCCAGTACTTC
TRBD1	.	TRBV9	TRBJ2-7	CASSAPGTGVEQYF	TGTGCCAGCAGCGCCCCCGGGACAGGGGTCGAGCAGTACTTC
TRBD2	.	TRBV9	TRBJ2-7	CASSRLSGSEAQYF	TGTGCCAGCAGCCGCCTTAGCGGGAGTGAGGCGCAGTACTTC
.	.	TRBV18	TRBJ1-2	CASSPKPAGNGGVYGYTF	TGTGCCAGCTCACCAAAGCCCGCCGGGAACGGGGGAGTATATGGCTACACCTTC
TRBD2	.	TRBV9	TRBJ2-3	CASTYLAVSTDTQYF	TGTGCCAGCACGTACCTAGCGGTCAGCACAGATACGCAGTATTTT
.	.	TRBV10-2	TRBJ2-1	CATKGPLQDEQFF	TGCGCCACCAAGGGACCTCTTCAGGATGAGCAGTTCTTC
TRBD2	.	TRBV27	TRBJ2-7	CASSLGGSGKGEQYF	TGTGCCAGCAGTTTAGGCGGGAGCGGGAAGGGCGAGCAGTACTTC
.	.	TRBV4-1	TRBJ2-3	CASSPLGRLDTQYF	TGCGCCAGCAGCCCGCTGGGAAGGTTAGATACGCAGTATTTT
TRBD2	.	TRBV10-2	TRBJ2-7	CASRNKLAGAVEQYF	TGCGCCAGCAGGAATAAGCTAGCGGGGGCAGTCGAGCAGTACTTC
TRBD1	.	TRBV28	TRBJ2-7	CASSLPGTGAYEQYF	TGTGCCAGCAGTTTACCCGGGACAGGGGCCTACGAGCAGTACTTC
TRBD1	.	TRBV29-1	TRBJ2-5	CSVTTGGEETQYF	TGCAGCGTTACGACAGGGGGAGAGGAGACCCAGTACTTC
.	.	TRBV7-2	TRBJ2-5	CASSFLIPGETQYF	TGTGCCAGCAGCTTTTTGATTCCGGGAGAGACCCAGTACTTC
TRBD1	few	TRBV23-1	TRBJ2-7	CASSQRTGYNEQYF	TGCGCCAGCAGTCAAAGGACAGGGTACAACGAGCAGTACTTC
TRBD1	few	TRBV28	TRBJ1-2	CASWSMGTGGSGYTF	TGTGCCAGTTGGTCCATGGGAACAGGGGGCTCTGGCTACACCTTC
.	few	TRBV7-2	TRBJ2-3	CASSLVREGTDTQYF	TGTGCCAGCAGCTTAGTCCGGGAAGGGACAGATACGCAGTATTTT
TRBD2	.	TRBV15	TRBJ2-5	CATSNRWGEGYQETQYF	TGTGCCACCAGCAACCGATGGGGGGAGGGGTACCAAGAGACCCAGTACTTC
.	.	TRBV6-5	TRBJ2-7	CASRPGTRGAYEQYF	TGTGCCAGCAGACCCGGGACACGGGGGGCCTACGAGCAGTACTTC
.	.	TRBV10-2	TRBJ1-2	CASSELFGTGSNYGYTF	TGCGCCAGCAGTGAATTATTCGGCACAGGGTCCAACTATGGCTACACCTTC